Presented here are 6 T cell receptor beta chains from one specimen sequenced in a study of identifying expanded T cells in peripheral blood. Measured with immunoSEQ multiplex PCR; TCRdb has only the in-frame clones, and not every one. Of about 100,000 clones listed, about 91% were seen once; the top ten hold 13% to 15%. The sequencing sample was made of blood. The receptors derive from a person aged 18-69 years in good health.

V usage is TRBV30 and J usage is TRBJ1-2; D uncertain. The CDR3 is 14 residues long. CDR1 GTSNPN and CDR2 SVGIG come from the germline V gene (reference sequence). The V and J ends lost 4 bases and 4 bases respectively, with 16 bases between them. CDR3 amino acids: CAWTPLTETYGYTF. Here the CDR3 DNA reads TGTGCCTGGACTCCACTCACAGAGACCTATGGCTACACCTTC.

This clone was counted a single time. This rearrangement joins TRBV4-3 to TRBJ2-2; D is ambiguous. Trimming removed 10 bases from V and 0 bases from J, with 12 bases in between. This CDR3 has 14 residues. From germline, CDR1 is LGHNA and CDR2 YSLEER. The CDR3 reads CATRSGPNTGELFF. CDR3 DNA: TGCGCCACCCGTTCCGGGCCGAACACCGGGGAGCTGTTTTTT.

V gene TRBV7-6 combines with J gene TRBJ2-2, with TRBD2 matching over 7 bases. This CDR3 contains 15 residues. The germline CDR1 and CDR2 sequences are SGHVS and FNYEAQ. Trimming took 1 base from V and 4 from J; bases not matched to a gene: 3. Here the CDR3 DNA reads TGTGCCAGCAGCTTAGGACTAGCCGGCACCGGGGAGCTGTTTTTT. This sequence encodes CASSLGLAGTGELFF.

The chain combines TRBV9 with TRBJ1-1; D is undetermined. V dropped 0 bases and J dropped 1 base, with 7 bases sitting between them. The length of the CDR3 is 14 residues. CDR1 is SGDLS, CDR2 YYNGEE, per germline. CDR3 sequence (DNA): TGTGCCAGCAGCGTAGGCAGCTCGAACACTGAAGCTTTCTTT. This encodes CASSVGSSNTEAFF.

The chain couples TRBV6-5 to TRBJ1-1; TRBD1 aligns across 7 bases. CDR1 MNHEY and CDR2 SVGAGI come from the germline V gene. The CDR3 loop spans 13 amino acids. The J segment lost 10 bases and the V segment lost 0 bases, leaving 5 bases of the junction unmatched. Here the CDR3 reads CASSYSGTARAFF. Written as DNA, the CDR3 is TGTGCCAGCAGTTACTCTGGGACAGCTCGAGCTTTCTTT.

This chain links TRBV5-1 with TRBJ1-2; possible D gene TRBD1, 5 bases. The germline V gene has CDR1 SGHRS and CDR2 YFSETQ. V shed 0 bases and J shed 9 bases, with 15 bases lying between them. CDR3 length equals 14 residues. CDR3: CASSLEKGFGSYTF. The CDR3 coding sequence is TGCGCCAGCAGCTTGGAAAAGGGGTTTGGGAGCTACACCTTC.